The entry below describes one T cell receptor (beta chain). The data were produced by immunoSEQ multiplex PCR, yet TCRdb's version contains in-frame clones alone and is incomplete. There are roughly 82,000 clones in the sample; about 87% occur only once, and roughly 1.5% lies in the top ten. This specimen belongs to a study of siplizumab effects on memory and regulatory T cells. In germline, CDR1 is SGHTA, CDR2 FQGTGA. The CDR3 runs 16 residues. V was cut by 5 bases and J by 0 bases, with 15 bases left in between. The receptor's source is a human donor in good health. The rearrangement links TRBV7-3 to TRBJ2-3; D may be TRBD2 (5 bases). Sequenced material: Tregs sorted from blood. CDR3 protein: CASSPTRTLSTDTQYF. DNA for the CDR3: TGTGCCAGCAGCCCAACCCGGACTTTAAGCACAGATACGCAGTATTTT.